What follows is one T cell receptor (beta chain) and its context. This sample was taken from a study of blood T cell repertoires in COVID-19. Study-level background: Nucleic acid was either cDNA or gDNA, and it came from T cells, B-cell-depleted T cells, or PBMCs.

As originally analysed: Estimation of nucleated cell counts was performed using reference gene primer amplification. Sequencing used immunoSEQ multiplex PCR; TCRdb keeps in-frame clones, though not all of them. The DNA was the basis for D and trimming; V, J and clone size are from that table. The data contain fewer than 200,000 clones, 82% of them singletons. This clonotype originated in an older woman with acute COVID-19. Sequenced: PBMCs or T cells enriched from blood (not recorded which).

CDR3 residues: CAIYQGGNTGELFF. In DNA form, the CDR3 reads TGTGCCATCTACCAGGGGGGAAACACCGGGGAGCTGTTTTTT. The rearrangement links TRBV10-3 to TRBJ2-2; a possible D gene is TRBD1 (7 bases). Trimming stripped 8 bases from V and 2 bases from J, with 12 bases between. CDR1 is ENHRY and CDR2 is SYGVKD in the germline V gene. The CDR3 length is 14 residues.